These 6 T cell receptor beta chains were all obtained from the same sample, sequenced in a study of siplizumab effects on memory and regulatory T cells. TCRdb's table, derived via immunoSEQ multiplex PCR, lists solely in-frame clones and lacks some. This sample has about 100,000 clones, with over 90% found just once. Sequences were obtained from non-Treg CD4+ T cells sorted from blood. The receptors derive from a human donor in good health.

The V gene is TRBV7-6, the J gene TRBJ2-7; D might be TRBD2 (6 bases). The CDR3 runs to 16 residues. CDR1 and CDR2 from the germline V gene are SGHVS and FNYEAQ. The V and J ends lost 1 base and 5 bases respectively, with 18 bases between them. The CDR3 region has the DNA TGTGCCAGCAGCTTAGTTGGATCGGGGACTGTCAACGAGCAGTACTTC. This translates into CASSLVGSGTVNEQYF.

The V gene is TRBV20-1, the J gene TRBJ2-1; maybe TRBD2 (6 bases). The CDR3 is 11 residues long. The germline V and J ends were trimmed by 1 base and 15 bases, with 13 bases remaining between them. Germline V gene sequence: CDR1 DFQATT, CDR2 SNEGSKA (reference sequence). The CDR3 nucleotides are TGCAGTGCTAGAGCGAAGGGAGGTGCGTTCTTC. This sequence encodes CSARAKGGAFF.

CDR3 sequence: CASSQELTRLFYNEQFF. The CDR3 coding sequence is TGTGCCAGCAGCCAAGAATTGACTCGCTTATTTTACAATGAGCAGTTCTTC. V gene TRBV4-2 combines with J gene TRBJ2-1; D remains ambiguous. This CDR3 is built from 17 residues. Deletions cut 0 bases from V and 4 bases from J, with 16 bases between. CDR1 and CDR2 from the germline V gene are LGHNA and YNFKEQ.

A single count supports this clone. The gene calls are TRBV18 and TRBJ2-5; 13 bases are shared with TRBD2. V was pared by 3 bases and J by 2 bases, with 0 bases of the junction left unmatched. The CDR3 sequence is 15 residues long. Germline V gene lookup returns CDR1 KGHSH and CDR2 LQKENI. In nucleotides, the CDR3 is TGTGCCAGCTCACCGGGACTAGCGGGACAAGAGACCCAGTACTTC. It is translated as CASSPGLAGQETQYF.

The chain is built from TRBV2 and TRBJ2-4, with 8 bases lining up with TRBD1. This CDR3 contains 18 residues. V lost 6 bases and J lost 1; bases outside the gene matches: 14. Looked up from germline, CDR1 is SNHLY and CDR2 is FYNNEI. The CDR3, as DNA: TGTGCCAGCAGCCCGGTTTATGAACGGACAGGGGCCAAAAACATTCAGTACTTC. It is translated as CASSPVYERTGAKNIQYF.

The chain is built from TRBV11-3 and TRBJ1-4; a weak D match, TRBD1 (6 bases). CDR1 is SGHNT and CDR2 is YENEEA in the germline V gene. This CDR3 region has 15 residues. With 5 bases removed from V and 8 bases from J, the gap between germline ends came to 18 bases. CDR3 sequence (DNA): TGTGCCAGCAGCCTAATACAGGGCGACAGCGAAAAACTGTTTTTT. Amino acid sequence: CASSLIQGDSEKLFF.